These 17 T cell receptor beta chains were sequenced from one sample in a study of blood T cell repertoires in COVID-19. Measured with immunoSEQ multiplex PCR; TCRdb has only the in-frame clones, and not every one. The repertoire holds hundreds of thousands of clones, with around 88% as singletons. Sequencing was done on a sample of PBMCs or T cells enriched from blood (not recorded which). These receptors all stem from a woman between 45 and 60 years old who had recovered from COVID-19.

J is TRBJ1-2 and V is TRBV7-9; no clear D. CDR3 length: 16 amino acids. Per the germline V gene, CDR1 is SEHNR and CDR2 is FQNEAQ (reference sequence). Deletions cut 5 bases from V and 5 bases from J, with 21 bases between. The CDR3 here is CASSPSRTWELYGYTF. As DNA, the CDR3 is TGTGCCAGCAGCCCTAGCCGGACCTGGGAATTATATGGCTACACCTTC. The variable domain in full, with the rest retrieved from reference TRBV7-9 and TRBJ1-2, is DTGVSQNPRHKITKRGQNVTFRCDPISEHNRLYWYRQTLGQGPEFLTYFQNEAQLEKSRLLSDRFSAERPKGSFSTLEIQRTEQGDSAMYLCASSPSRTWELYGYTFGSGTRLTVV.

The chain has TRBV28 and TRBJ1-2, with TRBD1 identical over 9 bases. The CDR3 runs to 14 residues. The V gene's germline CDR1 is MDHEN and CDR2 SYDVKM. The V and J ends lost 8 bases and 7 bases, in that order; junction bases with no gene match: 11. The CDR3 bases are TGTGCCAGCCTAAATCCGGGACAGGGAATTGGCTACACCTTC. The encoded protein is CASLNPGQGIGYTF.

The chain couples TRBV27 to TRBJ1-6; tentatively, D is TRBD1 (5 bases). Germline V gene lookup returns CDR1 MNHEY and CDR2 SMNVEV (reference sequence). V gave up 3 bases and J gave up 7 bases, with 10 bases separating them. This CDR3 contains 14 residues. The CDR3 DNA reads as TGTGCCAGCAGTTTTCGGGGGGGAAATTCACCCCTCCACTTT. This gives the protein CASSFRGGNSPLHF.

This chain joins TRBV3-1 (or the pseudogene TRBV3-2) and TRBJ1-2; TRBD1 aligns across 8 bases. Per germline, CDR1 LGHDT and CDR2 YNNKEL (reference sequence). V lost 4 bases and J lost 4; bases outside the gene matches: 5. The CDR3 extends over 14 amino acids. As DNA, the CDR3 is TGTGCCAGCAGCCTTGGACAGGGACTCTATGGCTACACCTTC. Translating it yields CASSLGQGLYGYTF.

V is TRBV18 and J is TRBJ2-1; 7 bases agree with TRBD2. Trimming at V came to 2 bases and at J to 10 bases, leaving 17 bases not matched to a gene. The CDR3 has 17 amino acids. CDR1 and CDR2 (germline): KGHSH, LQKENI. The CDR3 sequence: CASSPSDRTRDLREQFF. CDR3 DNA: TGTGCCAGCTCACCATCCGATCGGACTAGGGACCTACGGGAGCAGTTCTTC. The variable domain in full, completed from reference TRBV18 and TRBJ2-1, reads NAGVMQNPRHLVRRRGQEARLRCSPMKGHSHVYWYRQLPEEGLKFMVYLQKENIIDESGMPKERFSAEFPKEGPSILRIQQVVRGDSAAYFCASSPSDRTRDLREQFFGPGTRLTVL.

The V and J genes are TRBV28 and TRBJ2-6; 8 bases match TRBD1. Unmatched junction bases numbered 7, after V lost 6 bases and J lost 3 bases. The CDR3 is made up of 16 amino acids. The V gene's germline CDR1 is MDHEN and CDR2 SYDVKM. Here the CDR3 DNA reads TGTGCCAGCAGCGAGACAGGGGTCGGTGGGGCCAACGTCCTGACTTTC. Encoded protein: CASSETGVGGANVLTF.

This clone was observed a handful of times. This chain connects TRBV29-1 to TRBJ1-3, with D unresolved. V lost 7 bases and J 4 bases, leaving 11 bases between the germline ends. Looked up from germline, CDR1 is SQVTM and CDR2 is ANQGSEA. CDR3 length: 12 residues. The DNA of the CDR3 is TGCAGCGGCGGAGGTGGCGGAAACACCATATATTTT. Its protein is CSGGGGGNTIYF.

The chain uses TRBV6-5 and TRBJ1-2; TRBD1 is a possible D gene (6 bases). Per the germline V gene, CDR1 is MNHEY and CDR2 is SVGAGI. The V gene lost 6 bases and the J gene lost 6 bases, with 14 bases spanning the gap. The CDR3 totals 13 residues. CDR3 sequence: CASRTTGHHGYTF. In nucleotides, the CDR3 is TGTGCCAGCAGAACTACAGGGCACCATGGCTACACCTTC.

This clone has more than one count but fewer than ten. The V call is TRBV5-1, the J call TRBJ1-2; the D gene is possibly TRBD1 (6 bases). Germline V gene lookup returns CDR1 SGHRS and CDR2 YFSETQ. This CDR3 region has 13 residues. Between the trimmed V and J ends, which lost 3 bases and 5 bases, there was a span of 11 bases. Here the CDR3 DNA reads TGCGCCAGCAGCTCCACACAGGGATATGGCTACACCTTC. Translating gives CASSSTQGYGYTF.

The V and J genes are TRBV7-8 and TRBJ2-3, with D maybe TRBD1 (5 bases). V gave up 5 bases and J gave up 4 bases, with 22 bases separating them. The CDR3 consists of 17 residues. CDR1 is SGHVS, CDR2 FQNEAQ, per germline. Here the CDR3 reads CASSRTPIRDSSDTQYF. DNA for the CDR3: TGTGCCAGCAGCCGAACCCCAATCCGAGACAGTTCAGATACGCAGTATTTT.

V and J are TRBV11-2 and TRBJ1-2; tentative D call: TRBD1 (6 bases). The CDR3 length is 13 residues. Trimming cost V 3 bases and J 8 bases, with 13 bases left between them. CDR1 and CDR2 from the germline V gene are SGHAT and FQNNGV. The DNA for the CDR3 is TGTGCCAGCAGCTTTTGGGACACCCAGGGCTACACCTTC. This codes for CASSFWDTQGYTF.

This clone came up a few times. The chain joins TRBV5-5 to TRBJ2-3; 9 positions agree with TRBD1. V trimming: 7 bases; J trimming: 3 bases; junction bases outside the gene matches: 6. Germline V lookup: CDR1 SGHKS, CDR2 YYEKEE (reference sequence). The CDR3 spans 14 residues. In nucleotides, the CDR3 is TGTGCCAGCGGGAGACAGGGGGGGACAGATACGCAGTATTTT. Translated: CASGRQGGTDTQYF.

The CDR3: CASRRGSEGTGELFF. CDR3 sequence (DNA): TGTGCCAGCCGCCGAGGAAGTGAGGGCACCGGGGAGCTGTTTTTT. The chain carries TRBV4-2 and TRBJ2-2, with D tentatively TRBD2 (5 bases). The V end lost 8 bases, the J end lost 4 bases, and 17 bases lay between the germline ends. Germline V CDR1 and CDR2: LGHNA, YNFKEQ. This CDR3 contains 15 residues.

This clone has a single count. V is TRBV19 and J is TRBJ1-2; 10 nucleotides line up with TRBD1. Trimming removed 8 bases from V and 5 bases from J; junction bases left unmatched: 2. The CDR3 has 12 residues. CDR1 and CDR2 from the germline V gene are LNHDA and SQIVND (reference sequence). In DNA form, the CDR3 reads TGTGCCAGTGCGGACAGGGGGTATGGCTACACCTTC. Encoded protein: CASADRGYGYTF.

The chain uses TRBV7-8 and TRBJ1-6; 7 bases match TRBD1. With 2 bases clipped from V and 8 bases from J, the junction kept 9 bases outside the gene matches. CDR1 and CDR2 from the germline V gene are SGHVS and FQNEAQ. The CDR3 has 16 residues. The CDR3 region has the DNA TGTGCCAGCAGCTTAATAAAGGGGGCTTATGATTCACCCCTCCACTTT. Translation gives CASSLIKGAYDSPLHF.

The V and J genes are TRBV28 and TRBJ2-2; D uncertain. The germline gives CDR1 MDHEN, CDR2 SYDVKM. V lost 2 bases and J 2 bases, leaving 9 bases between the germline ends. The CDR3 is 15 residues long. The CDR3 DNA reads as TGTGCCAGCAGTTTACCCGGTGTTAACACCGGGGAGCTGTTTTTT. Encoded protein: CASSLPGVNTGELFF.

This chain uses TRBV6-5 with TRBJ2-3; D remains unclear. V gave up 7 bases and J gave up 0 bases, with 14 bases separating them. The germline V gene encodes CDR1 MNHEY and CDR2 SVGAGI. The CDR3 is 15 residues long. The CDR3 loop is CASNYAASSTDTQYF. CDR3 nucleotide sequence: TGTGCCAGCAATTATGCGGCTTCTAGCACAGATACGCAGTATTTT.